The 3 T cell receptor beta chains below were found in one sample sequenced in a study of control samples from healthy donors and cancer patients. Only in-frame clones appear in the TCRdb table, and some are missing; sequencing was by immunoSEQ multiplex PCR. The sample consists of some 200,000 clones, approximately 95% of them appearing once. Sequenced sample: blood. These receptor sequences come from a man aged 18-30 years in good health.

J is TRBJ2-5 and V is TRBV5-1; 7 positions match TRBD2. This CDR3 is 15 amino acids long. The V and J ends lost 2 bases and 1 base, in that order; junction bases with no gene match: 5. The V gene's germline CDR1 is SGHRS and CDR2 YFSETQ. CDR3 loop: CASSLAGTSQETQYF. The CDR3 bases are TGCGCCAGCAGCTTAGCGGGGACCTCCCAAGAGACCCAGTACTTC.

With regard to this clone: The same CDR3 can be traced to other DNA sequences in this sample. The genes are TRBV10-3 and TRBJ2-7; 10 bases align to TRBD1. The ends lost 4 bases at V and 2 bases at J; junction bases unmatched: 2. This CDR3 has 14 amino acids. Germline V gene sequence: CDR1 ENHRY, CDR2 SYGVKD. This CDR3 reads CAISVGQGAYEQYF. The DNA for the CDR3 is TGTGCCATCAGTGTAGGACAGGGGGCCTACGAGCAGTACTTC.

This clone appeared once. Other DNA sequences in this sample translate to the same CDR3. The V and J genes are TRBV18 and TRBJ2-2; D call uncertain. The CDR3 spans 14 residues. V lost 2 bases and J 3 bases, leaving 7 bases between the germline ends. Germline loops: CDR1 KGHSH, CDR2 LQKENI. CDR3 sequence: CASSPSADTGELFF. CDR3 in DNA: TGTGCCAGCTCACCAAGCGCAGACACCGGGGAGCTGTTTTTT.